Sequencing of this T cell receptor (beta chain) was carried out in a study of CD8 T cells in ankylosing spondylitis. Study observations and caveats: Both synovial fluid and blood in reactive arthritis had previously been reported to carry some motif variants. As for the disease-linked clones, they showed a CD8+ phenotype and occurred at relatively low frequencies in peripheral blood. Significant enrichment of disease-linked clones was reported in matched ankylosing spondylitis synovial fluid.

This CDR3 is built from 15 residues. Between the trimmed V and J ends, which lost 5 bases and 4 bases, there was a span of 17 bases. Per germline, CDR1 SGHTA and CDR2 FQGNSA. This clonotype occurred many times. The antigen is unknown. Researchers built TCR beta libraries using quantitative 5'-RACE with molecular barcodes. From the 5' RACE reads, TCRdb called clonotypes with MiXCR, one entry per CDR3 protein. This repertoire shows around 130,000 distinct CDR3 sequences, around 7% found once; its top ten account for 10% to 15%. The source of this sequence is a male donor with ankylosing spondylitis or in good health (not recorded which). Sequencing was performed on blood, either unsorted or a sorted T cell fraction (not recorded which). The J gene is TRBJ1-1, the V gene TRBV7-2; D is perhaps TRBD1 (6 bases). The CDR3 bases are TGTGCCAGCAGCCCAAGACGGGGGGCAAGCACTGAAGCTTTCTTT. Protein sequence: CASSPRRGASTEAFF.